This section outlines one T cell receptor (beta chain) sequence together with its context. The sample comes from a study of blood T cell repertoires in COVID-19. Overall study context: T cells, B-cell-depleted T cells, or PBMCs supplied cDNA or gDNA.

Germline trimming cut 2 bases from V and 1 base from J; bases unmatched to any gene: 3. From germline, CDR1 is MNHNS and CDR2 SASEGT. The CDR3 is made up of 16 amino acids. How the authors handled the data: It was from reference gene primer amplification that nucleated cell counts were estimated. Assay used: immunoSEQ multiplex PCR; TCRdb lists only in-frame clones, some missing. The V and J calls and clone size are taken from that table; D and trimming were inferred from the DNA. The data hold some 200,000 clones, with roughly 82% observed a single time. The chain couples TRBV6-1 to TRBJ2-3; 10 bases map to TRBD2. This receptor was taken from a woman aged 40 to 49 with acute or convalescent COVID-19. Material for sequencing was peripheral blood. CDR3 sequence (DNA): TGTGCCAGCAGTGAAATTCTAGCGGGGGGCACAGATACGCAGTATTTT. As protein: CASSEILAGGTDTQYF.